The TCR beta chain described here comes from a study of siplizumab effects on memory and regulatory T cells. Study-level results: Tregs that proliferated in siplizumab cultures did not have their suppressive function confirmed. In unstimulated cells, naive T cells appeared more diverse than memory T cells and seemed major alloresponse contributors.

Around 100,000 TCR templates per sample were assayed. The assay was immunoSEQ multiplex PCR, and TCRdb's table has in-frame clones only and misses some. This sample has approximately 100,000 clones, with 92% found just once. In regard to this clone: The antigen is undetermined.

CDR3 length: 18 amino acids. Germline-derived CDR1 and CDR2 are SGHRS and YFSETQ. Trimming took 0 bases from V and 4 from J; bases not matched to a gene: 11. This TCR was recovered from a human donor in good health. This chain connects TRBV5-1 to TRBJ2-3, with TRBD2 matching 10 bases. Sequenced sample: Tregs sorted from blood. CDR3 sequence reads: CASSLAASGSPFADTQYF. The CDR3, as DNA: TGCGCCAGCAGCTTGGCAGCTAGCGGGAGCCCGTTTGCAGATACGCAGTATTTT.